The rows below give T cell receptor beta chains drawn from one sample of a study of memory CD4+ T cells and cytomegalovirus serostatus. The repertoire was sequenced with immunoSEQ multiplex PCR; TCRdb's copy has only in-frame clones and lacks some. The data contain some 50,000 clones, around three quarters of them seen just once; the ten biggest clones take up about 1.5%. Sequencing was performed on memory CD4+ T cells from blood. These receptors were obtained from an adult in good health and CMV-seronegative. CDR3s include the opening cysteine and the closing phenylalanine or tryptophan. A D gene is named only where the DNA matches it firmly. Clone size is given for some rows only: seen once, a few or many times, or a class if the clone is expanded.

d_gene,abundance,v_gene,j_gene,CDR3nt,CDR3aa
NA,once,TRBV29-1,TRBJ1-2,TGCAGCGTTGAGAATGGGGGTAACTATGGCTACACCTTC,CSVENGGNYGYTF
NA,NA,TRBV28,TRBJ2-7,TGTGCCAGCAGTTTGGTCACCCAGCACGCGATTCCTTACGAGCAGTACTTC,CASSLVTQHAIPYEQYF
TRBD1,few,TRBV30,TRBJ1-5,TGTGCCCTACAGGGGGTGAATCAGCCCCAGCATTTT,CALQGVNQPQHF
NA,NA,TRBV6-5,TRBJ1-2,TGTGCCAGCAGTTACGCAAGTCGGGGAAAGTACTATGGCTACACCTTC,CASSYASRGKYYGYTF
TRBD1,few,TRBV27,TRBJ1-2,TGTGCCAGCAGTTTATTGGGACAGCTCCACTACACCTTC,CASSLLGQLHYTF
TRBD1,few,TRBV6-5,TRBJ1-1,TGTGCCAGCAGTTATAAGAGCAGGGGGACTGAAGCTTTCTTT,CASSYKSRGTEAFF
NA,NA,TRBV27,TRBJ1-2,TGTGCCAGCAGTTTGTCGGCAGGGAGGGGTGGCTACACCTTC,CASSLSAGRGGYTF
NA,NA,TRBV25-1,TRBJ1-1,TGTGCCAGCAGCGATGGTGGAGATGGGGGAAGGGCTGAAGCTTTCTTT,CASSDGGDGGRAEAFF
NA,NA,TRBV9,TRBJ2-7,TGTGCCAGCAGCCCGAGGGGCAGGGGCGAGCAGTACTTC,CASSPRGRGEQYF
NA,NA,TRBV4-3,TRBJ1-2,TGCGCCAGCAGCCAAGACGGAGAGAACTATGGCTACACCTTC,CASSQDGENYGYTF
TRBD1,NA,TRBV7-9,TRBJ1-4,TGTGCCAGCAGCGGAGGGACAGCCCGAAATGAAAAACTGTTTTTT,CASSGGTARNEKLFF
NA,few,TRBV7-6,TRBJ1-1,TGTGCCAGCAGCTTAGCCCCCAGGGCAAGCACTGAAGCTTTCTTT,CASSLAPRASTEAFF
TRBD2,NA,TRBV19,TRBJ2-1,TGTGCCAGTTATAGCGGGACCAGGAGAAATGAGCAGTTCTTC,CASYSGTRRNEQFF
NA,once,TRBV19,TRBJ1-5,TGTGCCAGTAGTGGGGGGGGGAGCTATAGCAATCAGCCCCAGCATTTT,CASSGGGSYSNQPQHF
NA,NA,TRBV11-3,TRBJ2-2,TGTGCCAGCAGCTCTATGGCTTTGGGGACCGGGGAGCTGTTTTTT,CASSSMALGTGELFF
TRBD2,NA,TRBV7-2,TRBJ2-1,TGTGCCAGCAGCCCGCCCGGCGGGGGGCCCAATGAGCAGTTCTTC,CASSPPGGGPNEQFF
TRBD2,NA,TRBV5-1,TRBJ2-1,TGCGCCAGCAGCTCGACTCCGAGGGGGACTAGCGGGGAAAATGAGCAGTTCTTC,CASSSTPRGTSGENEQFF
TRBD2,NA,TRBV9,TRBJ2-3,TGTGCCAGCAGCGTAAGCGGGAGAAGCGATACGCAGTATTTT,CASSVSGRSDTQYF
NA,once,TRBV5-4,TRBJ2-1,TGTGCCAGCAGCCCAAGGGTGGTCAATGAGCAGTTCTTC,CASSPRVVNEQFF
NA,NA,TRBV19,TRBJ1-1,TGTGCCAGTAGTATATCGTCCAGTTTAATCAGCACTGAAGCTTTCTTT,CASSISSSLISTEAFF
NA,NA,TRBV5-1,TRBJ1-1,TGCGCCAGCAGCCTCTCCGGGGGAACTTTGAACACTGAAGCTTTCTTT,CASSLSGGTLNTEAFF
NA,NA,TRBV28,TRBJ2-7,TGTGCCAGCAGTTACTCCCCTGGTGGGGGGCACTACGAGCAGTACTTC,CASSYSPGGGHYEQYF
NA,once,TRBV5-1,TRBJ2-2,TGCGCCAGCAGCTTGGGTGTGTCCAACACCGGGGAGCTGTTTTTT,CASSLGVSNTGELFF
TRBD1,NA,TRBV5-1,TRBJ1-1,TGCGCCAGCAGCTGGACAGGGGGCACTATAGAAGCTTTCTTT,CASSWTGGTIEAFF
NA,once,TRBV10-2,TRBJ2-3,TGCGCCAGCAGCACGCGGGCGGTGGGGGCAGATACGCAGTATTTT,CASSTRAVGADTQYF
NA,NA,TRBV7-9,TRBJ1-2,TGTGCCAGCAGCTTCAGGGGATCCCATGGCTACACCTTC,CASSFRGSHGYTF
TRBD2,NA,TRBV7-3,TRBJ2-1,TGTGCCAGCAGCCCGCGGGGGAGGAACTACAATGAGCAGTTCTTC,CASSPRGRNYNEQFF
TRBD1,NA,TRBV28,TRBJ1-1,TGTGCCAGCAGTCCCGCCGCCGGACAGGGGACTGAAGCTTTCTTT,CASSPAAGQGTEAFF